These T cell receptor beta chains were read from a single sample in a study of CD8+ T cells in alopecia areata. Libraries were prepared by immunoSEQ multiplex PCR; TCRdb keeps only in-frame clonotypes and omits some of them. Among 80,000 to 100,000 clones listed, 44% were seen once. Sequences were derived from CD8+ T cells sorted from blood, sampled at week 24, from a patient treated with tofacitinib. Receptors originate from a human donor with alopecia areata. Each CDR3 is given with its conserved first and last residue. Each record gives: clone size, D gene, V gene, J gene, CDR3 DNA, CDR3 protein. The D gene is left open where the match is weak. Expanded clones are given a class, and other clones once, few, many or no size at all.

clone size: NA; D gene: NA; V gene: TRBV27; J gene: TRBJ2-7; CDR3 DNA: TGTGCCAGCAGTTTACGTGACAGCTACGAGCAGTACTTC; CDR3 protein: CASSLRDSYEQYF
clone size: NA; D gene: NA; V gene: TRBV15; J gene: TRBJ2-3; CDR3 DNA: TGTGCCACCAGCGCAGGCATGGGCGGAAGCACAGATACGCAGTATTTT; CDR3 protein: CATSAGMGGSTDTQYF
clone size: NA; D gene: NA; V gene: TRBV9; J gene: TRBJ1-2; CDR3 DNA: TGTGCCAGCAGCTCATACTATGGCTACACCTTC; CDR3 protein: CASSSYYGYTF
clone size: NA; D gene: NA; V gene: TRBV27; J gene: TRBJ2-4; CDR3 DNA: TGTGCCAGCAGTGTGCAGGGCCAAAACATTCAGTACTTC; CDR3 protein: CASSVQGQNIQYF
clone size: NA; D gene: NA; V gene: TRBV30; J gene: TRBJ2-7; CDR3 DNA: TGTGCCTGGAGTGTAGGAGGGGCGGCATACGAGCAGTACTTC; CDR3 protein: CAWSVGGAAYEQYF
clone size: few; D gene: NA; V gene: TRBV6-6; J gene: TRBJ2-1; CDR3 DNA: TGTGCCAGCAGTTACTCGAGGGGCGGTGAGCAGTTCTTC; CDR3 protein: CASSYSRGGEQFF
clone size: NA; D gene: NA; V gene: TRBV29-1; J gene: TRBJ2-2; CDR3 DNA: TGCAGCGTTGAACGGGGTGGGGACGGGGAGCTGTTTTTT; CDR3 protein: CSVERGGDGELFF
clone size: NA; D gene: NA; V gene: TRBV7-2; J gene: TRBJ2-6; CDR3 DNA: TGTGCCAGCAGCCCGTCAGGGTACGGGGCCAACGTCCTGACTTTC; CDR3 protein: CASSPSGYGANVLTF
clone size: few; D gene: NA; V gene: TRBV29-1; J gene: TRBJ2-6; CDR3 DNA: TGCAGCGTCCGGAACAGGGACTCTGGGGCCAACGTCCTGACTTTC; CDR3 protein: CSVRNRDSGANVLTF
clone size: few; D gene: NA; V gene: TRBV4-1; J gene: TRBJ2-6; CDR3 DNA: TGCGCCAGCAGCCAAGTGCGAGGGTCTGGGGCCAACGTCCTGACTTTC; CDR3 protein: CASSQVRGSGANVLTF
clone size: NA; D gene: TRBD1; V gene: TRBV29-1; J gene: TRBJ2-2; CDR3 DNA: TGCAGCGTAACCGGGACAGGGGCCACCGGGGAGCTGTTTTTT; CDR3 protein: CSVTGTGATGELFF
clone size: NA; D gene: TRBD2; V gene: TRBV5-1; J gene: TRBJ2-2; CDR3 DNA: TGCGCCAGCAGTTCCGTCTCGCGGGAGGCCACCGGGGAGCTGTTTTTT; CDR3 protein: CASSSVSREATGELFF
clone size: NA; D gene: NA; V gene: TRBV15; J gene: TRBJ2-5; CDR3 DNA: TGTGCCACCAGCAGTGGTTTTGGTACAGTGGGGGAGACCCAGTACTTC; CDR3 protein: CATSSGFGTVGETQYF
clone size: NA; D gene: NA; V gene: TRBV4-1; J gene: TRBJ1-2; CDR3 DNA: TGCGCCAGCAGCCAAGATCCGGGGAACTATGGCTACACCTTC; CDR3 protein: CASSQDPGNYGYTF
clone size: NA; D gene: NA; V gene: TRBV7-9; J gene: TRBJ2-5; CDR3 DNA: TGTGCCAGCGCGTTTCCCCGGGGGCAAGAGACCCAGTACTTC; CDR3 protein: CASAFPRGQETQYF
clone size: NA; D gene: NA; V gene: TRBV11-2; J gene: TRBJ2-3; CDR3 DNA: TGTGCCAGCAGCTTGTCAGATACGCAGTATTTT; CDR3 protein: CASSLSDTQYF
clone size: NA; D gene: NA; V gene: TRBV25-1; J gene: TRBJ2-7; CDR3 DNA: TGTGCCAGCAGTGAAAAGGGTGGGGCTCGCGAGCAGTACTTC; CDR3 protein: CASSEKGGAREQYF
clone size: few; D gene: NA; V gene: TRBV6-1; J gene: TRBJ2-3; CDR3 DNA: TGTGCCAGCAGTGAGTCGTATCGGCGGGGATTCACAGATACGCAGTATTTT; CDR3 protein: CASSESYRRGFTDTQYF
clone size: few; D gene: NA; V gene: TRBV19; J gene: TRBJ1-1; CDR3 DNA: TGTGCCAGTAGTCTCCTTGCCATGAACACTGAAGCTTTCTTT; CDR3 protein: CASSLLAMNTEAFF
clone size: NA; D gene: NA; V gene: TRBV2; J gene: TRBJ2-2; CDR3 DNA: TGTGCCAGCCAAAAACCGTCGACGGGGAAAGGGGAGCTGTTTTTT; CDR3 protein: CASQKPSTGKGELFF
clone size: NA; D gene: NA; V gene: TRBV30; J gene: TRBJ2-7; CDR3 DNA: TGTGCCTGGAACGACAGGCGGGAGACCCCCTACGAGCAGTACTTC; CDR3 protein: CAWNDRRETPYEQYF
clone size: NA; D gene: NA; V gene: TRBV2; J gene: TRBJ1-4; CDR3 DNA: TGTGCCAGCAGTGCGGGGCGAGAAAAACTGTTTTTT; CDR3 protein: CASSAGREKLFF
clone size: NA; D gene: TRBD2; V gene: TRBV13; J gene: TRBJ2-1; CDR3 DNA: TGTGCCAGCAGCTGGCGGACTAGCTCCTACAATGAGCAGTTCTTC; CDR3 protein: CASSWRTSSYNEQFF
clone size: NA; D gene: NA; V gene: TRBV9; J gene: TRBJ2-7; CDR3 DNA: TGTGCCAGCAGCGTGGACCGGGACAATCCTTCGAGCGAGCAGTACTTC; CDR3 protein: CASSVDRDNPSSEQYF
clone size: few; D gene: NA; V gene: TRBV7-9; J gene: TRBJ2-7; CDR3 DNA: TGTGCCAGCAGCCCCCCAGGGATTACCTACGAGCAGTACTTC; CDR3 protein: CASSPPGITYEQYF
clone size: NA; D gene: TRBD2; V gene: TRBV19; J gene: TRBJ2-1; CDR3 DNA: TGTGCCACCACCGAGGAGCGGGGTTACAATGAGCAGTTCTTC; CDR3 protein: CATTEERGYNEQFF
clone size: NA; D gene: NA; V gene: TRBV4-1; J gene: TRBJ2-5; CDR3 DNA: TGCGCCAGCAGCGACGACGGTAGCCAAGAGACCCAGTACTTC; CDR3 protein: CASSDDGSQETQYF
clone size: NA; D gene: TRBD1; V gene: TRBV29-1; J gene: TRBJ2-7; CDR3 DNA: TGCAGCGTTGAAGGGGGGACAGTTCCCGAGCAGTACTTC; CDR3 protein: CSVEGGTVPEQYF
clone size: few; D gene: NA; V gene: TRBV7-8; J gene: TRBJ2-3; CDR3 DNA: TGTGCCAGCAGCTTAAGGTTGGGTGCAGGGCCCACAGATACGCAGTATTTT; CDR3 protein: CASSLRLGAGPTDTQYF
clone size: many; D gene: TRBD2; V gene: TRBV4-3; J gene: TRBJ2-1; CDR3 DNA: TGCGCCAGCAGCCAAGACGTCACTAGCGGGAGTGGCAATGAGCAGTTCTTC; CDR3 protein: CASSQDVTSGSGNEQFF
clone size: NA; D gene: NA; V gene: TRBV4-3; J gene: TRBJ2-1; CDR3 DNA: TGCGCCAGCAGCCGGGGCAATGAGCAGTTCTTC; CDR3 protein: CASSRGNEQFF
clone size: NA; D gene: TRBD2; V gene: TRBV29-1; J gene: TRBJ2-3; CDR3 DNA: TGCAGCGCTGTCCCAATAGCGGGTTTTTGGACAGATACGCAGTATTTT; CDR3 protein: CSAVPIAGFWTDTQYF
clone size: NA; D gene: NA; V gene: TRBV2; J gene: TRBJ1-3; CDR3 DNA: TGTGCCAGCAGTGAAGCGCTTCAAGGGGGAGAAAACACCATATATTTT; CDR3 protein: CASSEALQGGENTIYF
clone size: few; D gene: NA; V gene: TRBV27; J gene: TRBJ2-7; CDR3 DNA: TGTGCCAGCAGTTCAAATCGGATGTCCTACGAGCAGTACTTC; CDR3 protein: CASSSNRMSYEQYF
clone size: few; D gene: NA; V gene: TRBV14; J gene: TRBJ1-2; CDR3 DNA: TGTGCCAGCAGCCAAGTTTCGGGGAGGGGCTACACCTTC; CDR3 protein: CASSQVSGRGYTF
clone size: NA; D gene: TRBD2; V gene: TRBV5-1; J gene: TRBJ2-2; CDR3 DNA: TGCGCCAGCGAATCCCGAGCAGCGGGAGGAGGCACCGGGGAGCTGTTTTTT; CDR3 protein: CASESRAAGGGTGELFF
clone size: NA; D gene: NA; V gene: TRBV9; J gene: TRBJ2-7; CDR3 DNA: TGTGCCAGCAGCGTAGGTTCAGGGGAAGGATACGAGCAGTACTTC; CDR3 protein: CASSVGSGEGYEQYF
clone size: NA; D gene: TRBD1; V gene: TRBV19; J gene: TRBJ2-3; CDR3 DNA: TGTGCCACCTCGGACAGGGCAGATACGCAGTATTTT; CDR3 protein: CATSDRADTQYF
clone size: NA; D gene: NA; V gene: TRBV9; J gene: TRBJ2-1; CDR3 DNA: TGTGCCAGCAGCGCCGCGGGCGTCGAGCAGTTCTTC; CDR3 protein: CASSAAGVEQFF
clone size: NA; D gene: NA; V gene: TRBV30; J gene: TRBJ2-7; CDR3 DNA: TGTGCCTGGCATTCACCGGGACACAAAAACGCATACGAGCAGTACTTC; CDR3 protein: CAWHSPGHKNAYEQYF
clone size: few; D gene: NA; V gene: TRBV7-6; J gene: TRBJ2-1; CDR3 DNA: TGTGCCAGCGCCACTGCCCGGAGTGAGCAGTTCTTC; CDR3 protein: CASATARSEQFF
clone size: NA; D gene: NA; V gene: TRBV11-2; J gene: TRBJ2-7; CDR3 DNA: TGTGCCAGCAGCTTAGGATTTGGGGGATACGAGCAGTACTTC; CDR3 protein: CASSLGFGGYEQYF
clone size: NA; D gene: NA; V gene: TRBV19; J gene: TRBJ2-7; CDR3 DNA: TGTGCCAGTAGCCGGAACCTGAGGGAGCAGTACTTC; CDR3 protein: CASSRNLREQYF
clone size: few; D gene: NA; V gene: TRBV7-2; J gene: TRBJ1-4; CDR3 DNA: TGTGCCAGCAGCTTAGTGCTGGGTACTGGTGAAAAACTGTTTTTT; CDR3 protein: CASSLVLGTGEKLFF
clone size: NA; D gene: NA; V gene: TRBV7-9; J gene: TRBJ2-1; CDR3 DNA: TGTGCCAGCGAAGGTTTTGGGCTACAATACAATGAGCAGTTCTTC; CDR3 protein: CASEGFGLQYNEQFF
clone size: NA; D gene: TRBD2; V gene: TRBV18; J gene: TRBJ2-7; CDR3 DNA: TGTGCCAGCTCATCTTCCGGGACTAGCAGAGCTGGGGAGCAGTACTTC; CDR3 protein: CASSSSGTSRAGEQYF